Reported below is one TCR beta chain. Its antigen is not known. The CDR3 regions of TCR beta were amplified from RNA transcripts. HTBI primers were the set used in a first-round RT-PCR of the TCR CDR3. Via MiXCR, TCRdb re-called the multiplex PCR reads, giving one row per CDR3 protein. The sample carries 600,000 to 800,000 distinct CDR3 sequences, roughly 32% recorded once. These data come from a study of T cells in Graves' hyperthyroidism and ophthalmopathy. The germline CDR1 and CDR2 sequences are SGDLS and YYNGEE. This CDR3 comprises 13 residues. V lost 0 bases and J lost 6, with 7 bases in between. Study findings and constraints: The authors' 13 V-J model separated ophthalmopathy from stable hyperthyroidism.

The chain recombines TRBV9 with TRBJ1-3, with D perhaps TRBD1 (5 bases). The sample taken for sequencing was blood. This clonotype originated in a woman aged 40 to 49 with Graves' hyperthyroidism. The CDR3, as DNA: TGTGCCAGCAGCGTAGAGGGGATAAACACCATATATTTT. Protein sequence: CASSVEGINTIYF.